This T cell receptor beta chain was identified in a study of cytomegalovirus exposure and HLA in healthy donors. Study-wide findings and caveats: TRBV6-2, TRBV6-3 and other indistinguishable V segments were excluded. Reportedly, diagnosis of cytomegalovirus status by the classifier showed high specificity and sensitivity.

Vbeta (60) and Jbeta (13) primers were used in the PCR. Only in-frame clones appear in the TCRdb table, and some are missing; sequencing was by immunoSEQ multiplex PCR. The data show 200,000 to 250,000 clones, 70% to 80% seen once. Note on this clone: Antigen unknown.

The CDR3 length is 16 residues. The ends lost 2 bases at V and 10 bases at J; junction bases unmatched: 13. Looked up from germline, CDR1 is SGHRS and CDR2 is YFSETQ. The V and J genes are TRBV5-1 and TRBJ2-3; TRBD2 agrees at 10 bases. The sequenced sample was PBMCs. The clonotype was recovered from a woman aged 60-70 years in good health and CMV-seropositive. CDR3: CASSFRTSGSPGSQYF. The CDR3 region has the DNA TGCGCCAGCAGCTTCCGGACTAGCGGATCTCCAGGCTCGCAGTATTTT.